The 14 T cell receptor beta chains below were found in one sample sequenced in a study of T cell changes during pregnancy in multiple sclerosis. The repertoire was sequenced with immunoSEQ multiplex PCR; TCRdb's copy has only in-frame clones and lacks some. The sample yields 50,000 to 60,000 clones, roughly 90% seen once. The sample here was peripheral blood, taken after pregnancy. These receptors came from a female donor with multiple sclerosis, enrolled in a pregnancy study.

Only a few counts were recorded for this clone. The J gene is TRBJ1-2, the V gene TRBV16; possibly TRBD1 for D (6 bases). This CDR3 region has 14 residues. Between the trimmed V and J ends, which lost 4 bases and 3 bases, there was a span of 12 bases. Germline V gene sequence: CDR1 KGHSY, CDR2 FQNENV. CDR3 amino acids: CASSPQGTHYGYTF. CDR3 DNA sequence: TGTGCCAGCAGCCCACAGGGTACTCACTATGGCTACACCTTC.

The chain links TRBV7-2 to TRBJ2-7, with D unclear. V dropped 5 bases and J dropped 0 bases, with 11 bases sitting between them. The CDR3 contains 14 residues. CDR1 and CDR2 from the germline V gene are SGHTA and FQGNSA. The CDR3 DNA follows: TGTGCCAGCAGCCCACGAGGTAGCTCCTACGAGCAGTACTTC. Translating it yields CASSPRGSSYEQYF.

This clone was counted once. The rearrangement uses TRBV7-9 and TRBJ1-2, with D possibly being TRBD1 (5 bases). The CDR3 sequence is 15 residues long. Trimming left V 5 bases short and J 1 base short, with 14 bases between. Per the germline V gene, CDR1 is SEHNR and CDR2 is FQNEAQ (reference sequence). The CDR3 nucleotides read TGTGCCAGCAGCCACGGAGGGGCGGGTAACTATGGCTACACCTTC. Amino acids: CASSHGGAGNYGYTF.

The chain combines TRBV5-1 with TRBJ2-7; D ambiguous. CDR3 length: 15 amino acids. V shed 0 bases and J shed 3 bases, with 13 bases lying between them. The V gene's germline CDR1 is SGHRS and CDR2 YFSETQ. The CDR3 here is CASSLEPHTGYEQYF. CDR3 nucleotides: TGCGCCAGCAGCTTGGAACCACATACGGGCTACGAGCAGTACTTC.

The chain uses TRBV9 and TRBJ2-3; D is unresolved. Per the germline V gene, CDR1 is SGDLS and CDR2 is YYNGEE. The CDR3 is 15 amino acids. Trimming removed 3 bases from V and 0 bases from J, with 11 bases in between. The CDR3 region is CASSATYSSTDTQYF. CDR3 DNA sequence: TGTGCCAGCAGCGCTACTTACTCTAGCACAGATACGCAGTATTTT.

This chain joins TRBV14 and TRBJ2-3; the match to TRBD1 covers 8 bases. The V gene's germline CDR1 is SGHDN and CDR2 FVKESK. CDR3 length equals 16 residues. After removal of 4 bases from V and 9 bases from J, the junction contained 15 bases not matched to a gene. CDR3 coding DNA: TGTGCCAGCAGCCTGCCCTCTGGACAGGGAGTGGGAACGCAGTATTTT. Translated: CASSLPSGQGVGTQYF.

This chain joins TRBV15 and TRBJ2-5; 15 positions match TRBD2. The junction had 10 bases not matched to a gene; V was cut back by 0 bases and J by 5 bases. The CDR3 consists of 19 residues. Germline loops: CDR1 LNHNV, CDR2 YYDKDF (reference sequence). CDR3 DNA sequence: TGTGCCACCAGCAGAGATCCTTGGACTAGCGGGGGGGCCGGGGAGACCCAGTACTTC. Amino acid sequence: CATSRDPWTSGGAGETQYF.

Only a few counts were recorded for this clone. This chain uses TRBV7-9 with TRBJ2-3, with D perhaps matching TRBD2 (7 bases). CDR3 length: 16 residues. Trimming removed 4 bases at V and 4 bases at J, with 18 bases between. CDR1 is SEHNR and CDR2 is FQNEAQ in the germline V gene (reference sequence). The CDR3 spells CASSSGEGKIADTQYF. DNA for the CDR3: TGTGCCAGCAGCTCAGGGGAGGGAAAAATTGCAGATACGCAGTATTTT.

The rearrangement uses TRBV5-4 and TRBJ1-3; D unresolved. V was clipped by 1 base and J by 4 bases, with 12 bases between them. The germline V gene has CDR1 SGHNT and CDR2 YYREEE (reference sequence). This CDR3 is built from 15 residues. The CDR3, as DNA: TGTGCCAGCAGCTTGTCGGCTAGCCCCGGAAACACCATATATTTT. It encodes CASSLSASPGNTIYF.

This rearrangement joins TRBV6-1 to TRBJ1-4; 7 nucleotides line up with TRBD1. This CDR3 has 17 residues. Germline V gene sequence: CDR1 MNHNS, CDR2 SASEGT. The V segment lost 2 bases and the J segment 6 bases; nucleotides outside the gene matches: 12. CDR3 sequence (DNA): TGTGCCAGCAGTGAATTGAAGGCAGGGGGTATTTATGAAAAACTGTTTTTT. Amino acids: CASSELKAGGIYEKLFF.

The rearrangement uses TRBV4-1 and TRBJ2-1; 8 nucleotides line up with TRBD2. Germline V gene sequence: CDR1 MGHRA, CDR2 YSYEKL. The V gene end was trimmed by 4 bases and the J gene end by 9 bases; junction bases not matched to a gene: 5. This CDR3 is 13 amino acids long. Here the CDR3 DNA reads TGCGCCAGCAGCCGAGGCGGGGGGACTGAGCAGTTCTTC. Translation: CASSRGGGTEQFF.

The J gene is TRBJ1-2, the V gene TRBV9, with a weak D call TRBD1 (6 bases). CDR1 is SGDLS, CDR2 YYNGEE, per germline. The CDR3 consists of 14 residues. The V end was cut by 4 bases, the J end by 8 bases, with 18 bases between. The CDR3 reads CASSPPQGGVGYTF. Written as DNA, the CDR3 is TGTGCCAGCAGCCCCCCCCAAGGGGGTGTCGGCTACACCTTC.

The rearrangement joins TRBV7-3 to TRBJ2-2; TRBD1 is a possible D gene (6 bases). The germline CDR1 and CDR2 sequences are SGHTA and FQGTGA. With 2 bases removed from V and 6 bases from J, the gap between germline ends came to 13 bases. This CDR3 comprises 15 residues. This CDR3 reads CASSLSGTPAGELFF. CDR3 nucleotides: TGTGCCAGCAGCTTATCCGGGACACCAGCCGGGGAGCTGTTTTTT.

Here the CDR3 reads CASSPRLTGGFLGYTF. CDR3 coding DNA: TGTGCCAGCAGCCCGCGCTTGACAGGGGGGTTTTTGGGCTACACCTTC. The J gene is TRBJ1-2, the V gene TRBV7-2; TRBD1 aligns across 9 bases. The CDR3 has 16 amino acids. The germline gives CDR1 SGHTA, CDR2 FQGNSA. Trimming at V came to 5 bases and at J to 8 bases, leaving 15 bases not matched to a gene. Using reference TRBV7-2 and TRBJ1-2 for the parts outside the CDR3, the full variable domain is GAGVSQSPSNKVTEKGKDVELRCDPISGHTALYWYRQSLGQGLEFLIYFQGNSAPDKSGLPSDRFSAERTGGSVSTLTIQRTQQEDSAVYLCASSPRLTGGFLGYTFGSGTRLTVV.